This T cell receptor (beta chain) came from a study of ipilimumab plus nivolumab after autologous stem cell transplantation. Study-wide results and limits: Authors suggest TCR repertoire, Treg phenotype and gut microbiota support further study.

Trimming cost V 4 bases and J 4 bases, with 4 bases left between them. From germline, CDR1 is LNHDA and CDR2 SQIVND (reference sequence). The CDR3 sequence is 11 residues long. Ipilimumab, 1 mg/kg, started 14 to 28 days after autologous transplant. TCRdb's table, derived via immunoSEQ multiplex PCR, lists solely in-frame clones and lacks some. The sample has over 75,000 clones, 83% seen once. Note on this clone: Its cognate antigen is unknown.

The TCR originated in a male donor with diffuse large B-cell lymphoma. The gene calls are TRBV19 and TRBJ2-5; D is ambiguous. The sequences come from PBMCs, collected in a trial of ipilimumab plus nivolumab as post-transplant consolidation. The CDR3 region has the DNA TGTGCCAGTAGTAACAGAGAGACCCAGTACTTC. Protein: CASSNRETQYF.